This T cell receptor beta chain came from a study of beta chain features in type 1 diabetes. Notes on the study in general: Type 1 diabetes patients had TCRB CDR3s that were shorter (moderately but significantly so) in all four CD4+ subsets.

With 2 bases removed from V and 4 bases from J, the gap between germline ends came to 12 bases. The germline gives CDR1 SGHTA, CDR2 FQGNSA. The CDR3 length is 15 residues. This clone was counted between two and nine times. As yet, its antigen is unknown. Expressed TCRB transcripts were sequenced after all isolated RNA was converted to cDNA. TCRdb's table, derived via immunoSEQ multiplex PCR, lists solely in-frame clones and lacks some. The top ten clones hold roughly 2.6% of a sample with under 150,000 clones, approximately 15% of them seen once. The clonotype originates from a man younger than 35 with type 1 diabetes. The V and J genes are TRBV7-2 and TRBJ2-1, with D possibly being TRBD2 (5 bases). Sequencing was performed on central memory CD4+ T cells from blood. The CDR3 sequence: CASSLNLAMYNEQFF. DNA of the CDR3: TGTGCCAGCAGCTTAAACCTAGCTATGTACAATGAGCAGTTCTTC.